Presented here are 9 T cell receptor beta chains from one specimen sequenced in a study of Tregs in tolerant kidney transplant recipients. TCRdb's copy holds only in-frame clones and misses some; the assay was immunoSEQ multiplex PCR. The repertoire holds about 64,000 clones, with roughly 98% as singletons. The sequencing used Tregs from blood, collected before the transplant. These receptors were collected from a human donor who received a combined kidney and bone marrow transplant.

The chain employs TRBV19 and TRBJ2-7, with D tentatively TRBD2 (5 bases). CDR3 size: 16 residues. V was clipped by 4 bases and J by 3 bases, with 19 bases between them. The germline V gene encodes CDR1 LNHDA and CDR2 SQIVND (reference sequence). The CDR3 here is CASSTGPVVGLYEQYF. The CDR3 bases are TGTGCCAGTAGTACCGGCCCCGTCGTCGGACTCTACGAGCAGTACTTC.

This sequence joins TRBV6-5 and TRBJ1-1; the D is unclear. The CDR3 is 16 residues long. Trimming left V 0 bases short and J 1 base short, with 12 bases between. Germline CDR1 is MNHEY and CDR2 is SVGAGI. CDR3 protein: CASSYSPRQSNTEAFF. The CDR3 DNA reads as TGTGCCAGCAGTTACTCGCCCAGACAATCGAACACTGAAGCTTTCTTT.

CDR3 sequence reads: CASSQGRGASYNEQFF. In DNA, the CDR3 is TGCGCCAGCAGCCAAGGGAGAGGAGCATCCTACAATGAGCAGTTCTTC. The rearrangement uses TRBV4-1 and TRBJ2-1, with D uncertain. Germline V gives CDR1 MGHRA, CDR2 YSYEKL. V gave up 1 base and J gave up 1 base, with 11 bases separating them. CDR3 length: 16 residues.

The V gene is TRBV9, the J gene TRBJ1-1, with 7 bases fitting TRBD1. This CDR3 is built from 16 residues. With 4 bases clipped from V and 3 bases from J, the junction kept 12 bases outside the gene matches. Germline values: CDR1 SGDLS, CDR2 YYNGEE. The CDR3 loop is CASSRSPGQVYTEAFF. CDR3 sequence (DNA): TGTGCCAGCAGCAGGTCACCAGGACAGGTCTACACTGAAGCTTTCTTT. Drawing the rest from reference TRBV9 and TRBJ1-1, the complete variable domain is DSGVTQTPKHLITATGQRVTLRCSPRSGDLSVYWYQQSLDQGLQFLIQYYNGEERAKGNILERFSAQQFPDLHSELNLSSLELGDSALYFCASSRSPGQVYTEAFFGQGTRLTVV.

The rearrangement links TRBV6-6 to TRBJ1-5; no clear D. Trimming pared 6 bases from V and 6 bases from J, leaving 18 bases between. Germline loops: CDR1 MNHNY, CDR2 SVGAGI (reference sequence). This CDR3 contains 15 residues. Written as DNA, the CDR3 is TGTGCCAGCAGCCACCTAAGGCTTGCGGGTCAGCCCCAGCATTTT. Amino acids: CASSHLRLAGQPQHF.

This chain connects TRBV7-2 to TRBJ2-3, with 13 bases aligning to TRBD2. In germline, CDR1 is SGHTA, CDR2 FQGNSA. The CDR3 covers 17 residues. J lost 3 bases, V lost 4 bases, and 7 bases had no gene match. The CDR3 DNA reads TGTGCCAGCAGCTCCCGGACTAGCGGGAGTGGGACAGATACGCAGTATTTT. This sequence encodes CASSSRTSGSGTDTQYF.

The chain carries TRBV25-1 and TRBJ2-1, with a tentative D call TRBD2 (5 bases). CDR3 length: 14 residues. Trimming took off 4 bases at V and 10 bases at J, with 17 bases between the two ends. Germline lookup yields CDR1 MGHDK and CDR2 SYGVNS. CDR3 loop: CASSVFGQTGEQFF. In DNA form, the CDR3 reads TGTGCCAGCAGTGTTTTTGGGCAGACGGGGGAGCAGTTCTTC. The full variable domain, rest sourced from reference TRBV25-1 and TRBJ2-1, is EADIYQTPRYLVIGTGKKITLECSQTMGHDKMYWYQQDPGMELHLIHYSYGVNSTEKGDLSSESTVSRIRTEHFPLTLESARPSHTSQYLCASSVFGQTGEQFFGPGTRLTVL.

The genes are TRBV30 and TRBJ1-2; 7 bases align to TRBD1. The V segment lost 6 bases and the J segment 2 bases; nucleotides outside the gene matches: 9. CDR3 length equals 14 residues. Germline loops: CDR1 GTSNPN, CDR2 SVGIG (reference sequence). CDR3 DNA sequence: TGTGCCTGTTCCTTAGGAGGGGGCAACTATGGCTACACCTTC. This encodes CACSLGGGNYGYTF.

This clone has just one count. The chain carries TRBV28 and TRBJ2-7; 7 bases are shared with TRBD1. The germline V gene has CDR1 MDHEN and CDR2 SYDVKM. This CDR3 has 12 residues. The junction had 2 bases not matched to a gene; V was cut back by 5 bases and J by 4 bases. The CDR3 DNA reads TGTGCCAGCAGTACGGGACAGTACGAGCAGTACTTC. It translates to CASSTGQYEQYF.